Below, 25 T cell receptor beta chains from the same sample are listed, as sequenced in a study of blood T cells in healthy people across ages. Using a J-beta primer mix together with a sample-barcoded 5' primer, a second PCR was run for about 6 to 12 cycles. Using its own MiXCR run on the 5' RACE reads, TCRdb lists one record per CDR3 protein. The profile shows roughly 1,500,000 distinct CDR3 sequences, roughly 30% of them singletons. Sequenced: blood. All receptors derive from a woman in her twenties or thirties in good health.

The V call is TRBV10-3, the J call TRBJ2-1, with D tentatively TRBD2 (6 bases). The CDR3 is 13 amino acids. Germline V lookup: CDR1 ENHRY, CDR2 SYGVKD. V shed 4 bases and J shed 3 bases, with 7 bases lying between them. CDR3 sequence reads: CAISGRDYNEQFF. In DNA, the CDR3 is TGTGCCATCAGTGGGAGGGACTACAATGAGCAGTTCTTC.

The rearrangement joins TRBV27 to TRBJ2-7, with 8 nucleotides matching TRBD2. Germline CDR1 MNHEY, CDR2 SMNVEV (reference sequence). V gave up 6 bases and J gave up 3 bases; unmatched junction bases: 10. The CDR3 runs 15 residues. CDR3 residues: CASRRSGGQGYEQYF. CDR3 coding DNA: TGTGCCAGCAGGCGAAGCGGGGGCCAAGGCTACGAGCAGTACTTC.

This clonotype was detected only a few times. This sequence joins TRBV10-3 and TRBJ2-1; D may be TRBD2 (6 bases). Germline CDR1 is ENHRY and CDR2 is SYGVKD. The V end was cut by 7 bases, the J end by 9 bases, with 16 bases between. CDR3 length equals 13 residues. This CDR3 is CAITPTQGGEQFF. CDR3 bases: TGTGCCATCACCCCTACGCAGGGAGGTGAGCAGTTCTTC.

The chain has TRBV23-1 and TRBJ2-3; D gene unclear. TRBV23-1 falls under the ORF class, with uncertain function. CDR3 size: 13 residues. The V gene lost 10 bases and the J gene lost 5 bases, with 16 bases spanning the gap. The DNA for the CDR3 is TGCGCCACCTATAGCAGGCAAAAAGATACGCAGTATTTT. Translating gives CATYSRQKDTQYF.

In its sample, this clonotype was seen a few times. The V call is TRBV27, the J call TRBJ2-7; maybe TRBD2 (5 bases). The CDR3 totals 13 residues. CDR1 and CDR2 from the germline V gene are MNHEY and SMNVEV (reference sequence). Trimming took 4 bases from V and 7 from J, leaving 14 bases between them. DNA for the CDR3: TGTGCCAGCAGTTCCGGGATTTCGGGGGAGCAGTACTTC. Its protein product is CASSSGISGEQYF.

This CDR3 is CASSMYGEWNTGELFF. Here the CDR3 DNA reads TGTGCCAGCAGCATGTACGGGGAATGGAACACCGGGGAGCTGTTTTTT. The genes are TRBV7-2 and TRBJ2-2; maybe TRBD2 (5 bases). Germline CDR1 SGHTA, CDR2 FQGNSA. The V end was cut by 5 bases, the J end by 1 base, with 14 bases between. There are 16 residues in the CDR3.

CDR3 bases: TGTGCCAGTGAGCGAAGACAGGGCGCTGAAGCTTTCTTT. Its translation: CASERRQGAEAFF. This chain uses TRBV25-1 with TRBJ1-1; 7 bases match TRBD1. The CDR3 contains 13 residues. Trimming at V came to 9 bases and at J to 6 bases, leaving 10 bases not matched to a gene. Germline CDR1 reads MGHDK; CDR2 reads SYGVNS. Combining the CDR3 with reference TRBV25-1 and TRBJ1-1 gives the whole variable domain EADIYQTPRYLVIGTGKKITLECSQTMGHDKMYWYQQDPGMELHLIHYSYGVNSTEKGDLSSESTVSRIRTEHFPLTLESARPSHTSQYLCASERRQGAEAFFGQGTRLTVV.

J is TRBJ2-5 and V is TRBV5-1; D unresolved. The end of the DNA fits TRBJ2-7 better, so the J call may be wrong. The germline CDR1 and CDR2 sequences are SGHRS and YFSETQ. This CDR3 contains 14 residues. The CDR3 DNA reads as TGCGCCAGCAGCTTGGAGACCACCACACACGAGCAGTACTTC. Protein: CASSLETTTHEQYF.

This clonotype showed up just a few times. This CDR3 is CSARGTPVKAVDYEQYF. The CDR3 nucleotides are TGCAGTGCTAGAGGGACCCCTGTCAAGGCGGTCGATTACGAGCAGTACTTC. The chain links TRBV20-1 to TRBJ2-7; D is unresolved. Germline V gene data show CDR1 as DFQATT and CDR2 as SNEGSKA (reference sequence). The length of the CDR3 is 17 residues. V lost 1 base and J lost 4, with 23 bases in between.

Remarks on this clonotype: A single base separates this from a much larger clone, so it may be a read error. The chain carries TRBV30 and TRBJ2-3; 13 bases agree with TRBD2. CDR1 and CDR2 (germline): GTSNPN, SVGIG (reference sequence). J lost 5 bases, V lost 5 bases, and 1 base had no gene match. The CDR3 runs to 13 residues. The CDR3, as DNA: TGTGCCTGGGGACTAGCGGGAGTAGATACGCAGTATTTT. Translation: CAWGLAGVDTQYF.

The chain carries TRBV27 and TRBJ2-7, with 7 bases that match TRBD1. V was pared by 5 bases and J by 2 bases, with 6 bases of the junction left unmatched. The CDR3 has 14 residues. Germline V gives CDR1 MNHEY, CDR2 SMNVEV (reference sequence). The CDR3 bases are TGTGCCAGCAGTCACAGGGGTTTCCCCTACGAGCAGTACTTC. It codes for CASSHRGFPYEQYF.

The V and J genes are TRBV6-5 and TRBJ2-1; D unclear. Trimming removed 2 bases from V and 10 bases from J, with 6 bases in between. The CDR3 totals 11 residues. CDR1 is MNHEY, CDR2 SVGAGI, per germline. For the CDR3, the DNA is TGTGCCAGCAGTTACGGGCCAGAGCAGTTCTTC. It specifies CASSYGPEQFF.

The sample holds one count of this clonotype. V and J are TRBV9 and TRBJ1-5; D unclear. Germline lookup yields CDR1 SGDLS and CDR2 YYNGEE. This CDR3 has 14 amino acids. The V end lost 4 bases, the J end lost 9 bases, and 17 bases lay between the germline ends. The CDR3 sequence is CASSPRGQLWPQHF. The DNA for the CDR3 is TGTGCCAGCAGCCCACGTGGGCAGCTTTGGCCCCAGCATTTT.

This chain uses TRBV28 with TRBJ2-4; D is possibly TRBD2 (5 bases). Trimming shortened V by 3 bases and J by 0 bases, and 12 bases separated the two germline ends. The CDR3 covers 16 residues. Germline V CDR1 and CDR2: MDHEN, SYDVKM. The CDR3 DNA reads TGTGCCAGCAGTTTCTTGGGAGACCTAGCCAAAAACATTCAGTACTTC. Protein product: CASSFLGDLAKNIQYF.

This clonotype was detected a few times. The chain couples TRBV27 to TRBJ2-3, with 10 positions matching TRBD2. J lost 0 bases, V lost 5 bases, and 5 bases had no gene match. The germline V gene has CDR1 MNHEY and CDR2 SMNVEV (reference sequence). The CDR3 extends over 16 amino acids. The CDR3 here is CASSPSAGGSTDTQYF. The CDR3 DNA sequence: TGTGCCAGCAGTCCCTCAGCGGGAGGGAGCACAGATACGCAGTATTTT.

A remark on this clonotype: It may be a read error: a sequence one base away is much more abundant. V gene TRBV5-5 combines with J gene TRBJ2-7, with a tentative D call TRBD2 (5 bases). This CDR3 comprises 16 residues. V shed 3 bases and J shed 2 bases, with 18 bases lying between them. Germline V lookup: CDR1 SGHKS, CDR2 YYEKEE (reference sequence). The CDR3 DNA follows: TGTGCCAGCAGCTACTCCGGGATACCGATTACCTACGAGCAGTACTTC. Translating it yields CASSYSGIPITYEQYF. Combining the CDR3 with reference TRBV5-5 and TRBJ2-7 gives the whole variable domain DAGVTQSPTHLIKTRGQQVTLRCSPISGHKSVSWYQQVLGQGPQFIFQYYEKEERGRGNFPDRFSARQFPNYSSELNVNALLLGDSALYLCASSYSGIPITYEQYFGPGTRLTVT.

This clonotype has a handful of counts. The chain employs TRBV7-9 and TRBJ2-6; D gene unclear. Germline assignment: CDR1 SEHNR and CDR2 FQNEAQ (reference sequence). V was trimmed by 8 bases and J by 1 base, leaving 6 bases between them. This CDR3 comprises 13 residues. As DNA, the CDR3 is TGTGCCAGCCCTCAGTCTGGGGCCAACGTCCTGACTTTC. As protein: CASPQSGANVLTF.

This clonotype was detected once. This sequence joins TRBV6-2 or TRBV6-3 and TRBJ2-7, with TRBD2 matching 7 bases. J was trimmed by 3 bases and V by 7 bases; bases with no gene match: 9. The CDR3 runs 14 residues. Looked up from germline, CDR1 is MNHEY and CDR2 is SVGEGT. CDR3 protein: CASTKSGTDYEQYF. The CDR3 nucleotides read TGTGCCAGCACCAAAAGCGGGACGGACTACGAGCAGTACTTC.

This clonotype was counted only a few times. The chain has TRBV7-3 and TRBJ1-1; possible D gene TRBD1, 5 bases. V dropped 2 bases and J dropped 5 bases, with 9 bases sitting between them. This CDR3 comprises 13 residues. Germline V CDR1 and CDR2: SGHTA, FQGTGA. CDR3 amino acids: CASSLLGETEAFF. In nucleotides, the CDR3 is TGTGCCAGCAGCTTATTAGGGGAAACTGAAGCTTTCTTT. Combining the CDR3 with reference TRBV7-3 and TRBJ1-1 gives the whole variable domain GAGVSQTPSNKVTEKGKYVELRCDPISGHTALYWYRQSLGQGPEFLIYFQGTGAADDSGLPNDRFFAVRPEGSVSTLKIQRTERGDSAVYLCASSLLGETEAFFGQGTRLTVV.

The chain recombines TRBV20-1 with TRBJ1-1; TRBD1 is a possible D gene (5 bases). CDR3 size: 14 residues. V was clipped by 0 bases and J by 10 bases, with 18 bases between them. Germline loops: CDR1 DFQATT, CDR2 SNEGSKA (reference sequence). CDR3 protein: CSARDLGPRRRAFF. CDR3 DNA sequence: TGCAGTGCTAGAGATCTGGGACCCCGGAGGCGAGCTTTCTTT.

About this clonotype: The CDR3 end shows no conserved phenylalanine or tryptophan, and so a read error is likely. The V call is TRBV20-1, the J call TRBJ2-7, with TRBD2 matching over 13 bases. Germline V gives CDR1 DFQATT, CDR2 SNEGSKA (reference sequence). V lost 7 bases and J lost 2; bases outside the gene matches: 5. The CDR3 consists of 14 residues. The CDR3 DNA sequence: TGCAGTGGTGAAGGACTAGCGGGGGCCTACGAGCAGTACTGC. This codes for CSGEGLAGAYEQYC.

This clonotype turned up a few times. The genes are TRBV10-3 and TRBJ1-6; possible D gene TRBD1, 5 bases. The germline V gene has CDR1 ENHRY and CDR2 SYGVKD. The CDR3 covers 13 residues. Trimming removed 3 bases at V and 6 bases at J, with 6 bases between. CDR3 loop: CAISDRANSPLHF. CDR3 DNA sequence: TGTGCCATCAGTGACAGGGCTAATTCACCCCTCCACTTT.

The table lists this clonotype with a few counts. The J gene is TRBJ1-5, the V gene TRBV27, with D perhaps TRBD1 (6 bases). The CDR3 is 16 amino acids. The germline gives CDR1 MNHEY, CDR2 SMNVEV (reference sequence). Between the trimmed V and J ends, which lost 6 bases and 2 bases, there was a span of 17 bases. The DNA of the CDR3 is TGTGCCAGCAGCCCCTCTCAGGGGCCGCGCAATCAGCCCCAGCATTTT. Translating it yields CASSPSQGPRNQPQHF.

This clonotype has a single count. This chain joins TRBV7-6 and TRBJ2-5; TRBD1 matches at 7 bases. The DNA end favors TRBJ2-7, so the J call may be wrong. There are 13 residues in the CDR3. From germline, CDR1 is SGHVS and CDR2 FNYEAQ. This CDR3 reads CASAPGQRYEQYF. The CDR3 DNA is TGTGCCAGCGCCCCGGGACAGAGATACGAGCAGTACTTC.

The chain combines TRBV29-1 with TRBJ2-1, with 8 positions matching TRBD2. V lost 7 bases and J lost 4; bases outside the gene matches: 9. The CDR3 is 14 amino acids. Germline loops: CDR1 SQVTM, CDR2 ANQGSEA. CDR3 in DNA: TGCAGCGCTACTCTCCGGGAGGGTTACAATGAGCAGTTCTTC. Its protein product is CSATLREGYNEQFF.